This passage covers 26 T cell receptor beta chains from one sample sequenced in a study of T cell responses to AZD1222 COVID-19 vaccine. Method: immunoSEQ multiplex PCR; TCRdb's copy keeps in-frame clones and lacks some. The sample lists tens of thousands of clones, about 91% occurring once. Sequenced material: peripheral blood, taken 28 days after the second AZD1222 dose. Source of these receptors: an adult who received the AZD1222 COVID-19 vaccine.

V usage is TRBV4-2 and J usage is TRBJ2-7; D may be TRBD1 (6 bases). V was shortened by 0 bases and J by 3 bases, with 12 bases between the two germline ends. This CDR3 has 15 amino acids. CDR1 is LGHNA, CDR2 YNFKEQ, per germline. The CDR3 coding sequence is TGTGCCAGCAGCCAAGATCCAGGGGCGAACTACGAGCAGTACTTC. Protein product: CASSQDPGANYEQYF.

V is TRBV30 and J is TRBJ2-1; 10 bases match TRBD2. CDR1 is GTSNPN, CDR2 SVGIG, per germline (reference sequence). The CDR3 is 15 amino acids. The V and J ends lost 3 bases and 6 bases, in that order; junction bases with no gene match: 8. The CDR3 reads CAWRPLAGEFNEQFF. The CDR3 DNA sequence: TGTGCCTGGAGACCTCTAGCGGGAGAGTTCAATGAGCAGTTCTTC.

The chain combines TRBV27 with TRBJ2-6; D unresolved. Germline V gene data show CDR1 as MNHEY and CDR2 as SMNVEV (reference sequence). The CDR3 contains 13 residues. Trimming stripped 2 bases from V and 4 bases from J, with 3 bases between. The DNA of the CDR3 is TGTGCCAGCAGTTTAGTGGGGGCCAACGTCCTGACTTTC. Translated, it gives CASSLVGANVLTF.

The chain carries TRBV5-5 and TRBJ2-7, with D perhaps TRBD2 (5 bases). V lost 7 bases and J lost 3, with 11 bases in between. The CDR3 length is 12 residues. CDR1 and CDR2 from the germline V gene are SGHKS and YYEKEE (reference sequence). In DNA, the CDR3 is TGTGCCAGCCGCCCGGACTTCTACGAGCAGTACTTC. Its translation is CASRPDFYEQYF.

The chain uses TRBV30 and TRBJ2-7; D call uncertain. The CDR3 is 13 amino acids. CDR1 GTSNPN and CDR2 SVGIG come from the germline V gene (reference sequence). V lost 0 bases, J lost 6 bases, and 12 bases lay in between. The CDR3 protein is CAWSVTGLGEQYF. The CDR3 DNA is TGTGCCTGGAGTGTAACGGGTCTCGGCGAGCAGTACTTC.

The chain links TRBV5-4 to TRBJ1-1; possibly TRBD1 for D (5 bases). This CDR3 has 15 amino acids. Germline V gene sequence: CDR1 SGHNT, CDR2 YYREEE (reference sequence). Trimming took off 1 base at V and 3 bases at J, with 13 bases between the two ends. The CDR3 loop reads CASSLLGGGYTEAFF. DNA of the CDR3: TGTGCCAGCAGCTTGTTGGGGGGAGGGTACACTGAAGCTTTCTTT.

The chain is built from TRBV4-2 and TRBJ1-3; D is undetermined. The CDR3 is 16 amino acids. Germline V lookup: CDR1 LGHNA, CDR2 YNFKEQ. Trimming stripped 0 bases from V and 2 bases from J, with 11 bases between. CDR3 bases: TGTGCCAGCAGCCAAGAAACAATCGGCCCTGGAAACACCATATATTTT. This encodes CASSQETIGPGNTIYF.

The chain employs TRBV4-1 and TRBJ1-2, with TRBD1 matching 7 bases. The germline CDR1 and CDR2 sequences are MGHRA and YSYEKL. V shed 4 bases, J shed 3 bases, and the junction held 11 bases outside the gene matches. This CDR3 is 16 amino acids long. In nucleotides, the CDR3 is TGCGCCAGCAGCCCTGGTGAGCAGGGGGGTTACTATGGCTACACCTTC. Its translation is CASSPGEQGGYYGYTF.

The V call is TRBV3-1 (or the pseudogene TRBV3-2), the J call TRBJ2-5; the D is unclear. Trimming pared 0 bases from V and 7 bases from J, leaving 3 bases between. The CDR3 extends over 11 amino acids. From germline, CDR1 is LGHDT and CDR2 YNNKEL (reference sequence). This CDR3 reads CASSQEGTQYF. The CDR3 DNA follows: TGTGCCAGCAGCCAAGAAGGGACCCAGTACTTC.

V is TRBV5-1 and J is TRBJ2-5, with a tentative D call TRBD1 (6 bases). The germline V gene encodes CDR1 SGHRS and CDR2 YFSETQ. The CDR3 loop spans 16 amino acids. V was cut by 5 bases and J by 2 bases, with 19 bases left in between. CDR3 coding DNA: TGCGCCAGCAGTGTGGGGGCCCAAACACTTCAAGAGACCCAGTACTTC. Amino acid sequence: CASSVGAQTLQETQYF.

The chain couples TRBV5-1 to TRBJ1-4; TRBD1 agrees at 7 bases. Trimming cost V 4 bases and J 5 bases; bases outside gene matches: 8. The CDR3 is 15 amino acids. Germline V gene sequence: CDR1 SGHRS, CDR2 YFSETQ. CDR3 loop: CASSQQTGLNEKLFF. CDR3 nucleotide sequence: TGCGCCAGCAGCCAACAGACAGGGCTGAATGAAAAACTGTTTTTT.

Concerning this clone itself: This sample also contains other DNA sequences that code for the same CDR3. CDR3 in DNA: TGTGCCAGCAGTCCGGGACTTTCCTACGAGCAGTACTTC. This sequence encodes CASSPGLSYEQYF. This chain connects TRBV28 to TRBJ2-7; tentative D call: TRBD2 (6 bases). The ends were cut back, 5 bases at V and 1 base at J, with 9 bases in the middle. This CDR3 comprises 13 residues. Looked up from germline, CDR1 is MDHEN and CDR2 is SYDVKM.

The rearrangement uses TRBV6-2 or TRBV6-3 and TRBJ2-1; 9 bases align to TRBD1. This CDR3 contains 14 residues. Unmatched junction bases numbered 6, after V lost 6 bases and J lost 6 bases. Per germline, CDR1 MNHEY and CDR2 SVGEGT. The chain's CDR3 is CASSPGQGGNEQFF. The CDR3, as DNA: TGTGCCAGCAGCCCGGGACAGGGAGGCAATGAGCAGTTCTTC.

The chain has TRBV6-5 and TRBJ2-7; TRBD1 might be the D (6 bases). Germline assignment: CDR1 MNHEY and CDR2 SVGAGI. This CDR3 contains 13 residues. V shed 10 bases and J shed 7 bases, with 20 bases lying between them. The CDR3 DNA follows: TGTGCCACAGGCACAGGGCCGTGGGGGGAGCAGTACTTC. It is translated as CATGTGPWGEQYF.

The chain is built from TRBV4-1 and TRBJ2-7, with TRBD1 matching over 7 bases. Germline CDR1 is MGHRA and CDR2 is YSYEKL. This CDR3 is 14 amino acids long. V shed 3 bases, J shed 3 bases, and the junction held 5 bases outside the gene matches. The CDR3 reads CASSQGTASYEQYF. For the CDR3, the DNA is TGCGCCAGCAGCCAGGGGACAGCCAGCTACGAGCAGTACTTC.

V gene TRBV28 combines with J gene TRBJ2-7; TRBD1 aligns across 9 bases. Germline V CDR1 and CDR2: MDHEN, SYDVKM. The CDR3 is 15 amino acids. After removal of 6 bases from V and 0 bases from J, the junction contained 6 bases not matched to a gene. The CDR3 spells CASRLRQGGSYEQYF. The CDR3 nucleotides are TGTGCCAGCAGACTCCGACAGGGGGGCTCCTACGAGCAGTACTTC. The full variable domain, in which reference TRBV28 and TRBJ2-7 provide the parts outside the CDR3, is DVKVTQSSRYLVKRTGEKVFLECVQDMDHENMFWYRQDPGLGLRLIYFSYDVKMKEKGDIPEGYSVSREKKERFSLILESASTNQTSMYLCASRLRQGGSYEQYFGPGTRLTVT.

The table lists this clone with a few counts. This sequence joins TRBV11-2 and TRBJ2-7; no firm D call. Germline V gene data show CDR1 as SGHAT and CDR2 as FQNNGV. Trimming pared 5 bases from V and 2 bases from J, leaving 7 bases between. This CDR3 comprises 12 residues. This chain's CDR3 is CASSRQTYEQYF. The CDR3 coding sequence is TGTGCCAGCAGCCGACAAACCTACGAGCAGTACTTC.

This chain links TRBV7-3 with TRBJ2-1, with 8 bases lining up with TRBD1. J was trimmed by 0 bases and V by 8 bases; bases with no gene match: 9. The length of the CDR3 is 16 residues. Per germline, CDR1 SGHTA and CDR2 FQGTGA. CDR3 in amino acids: CASGLTGGSSYNEQFF. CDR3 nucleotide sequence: TGTGCCAGCGGTCTTACAGGGGGGAGCTCCTACAATGAGCAGTTCTTC.

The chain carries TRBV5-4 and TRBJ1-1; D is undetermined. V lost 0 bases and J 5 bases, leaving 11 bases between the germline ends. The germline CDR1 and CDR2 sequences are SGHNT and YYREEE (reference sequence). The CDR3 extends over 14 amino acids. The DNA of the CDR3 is TGTGCCAGCAGCTTGGCTGGCCTTCGAACTGAAGCTTTCTTT. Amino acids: CASSLAGLRTEAFF.

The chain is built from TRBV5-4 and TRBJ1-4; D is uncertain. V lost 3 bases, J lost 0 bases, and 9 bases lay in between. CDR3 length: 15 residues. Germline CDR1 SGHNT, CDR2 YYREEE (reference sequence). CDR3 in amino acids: CASSSSGATNEKLFF. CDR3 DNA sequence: TGTGCCAGCAGCTCCTCAGGAGCAACTAATGAAAAACTGTTTTTT.

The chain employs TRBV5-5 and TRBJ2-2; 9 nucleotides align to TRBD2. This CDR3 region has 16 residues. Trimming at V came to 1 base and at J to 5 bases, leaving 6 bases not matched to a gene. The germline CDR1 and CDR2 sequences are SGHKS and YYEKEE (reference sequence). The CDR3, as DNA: TGTGCCAGCAGCTTGACAGCGGGAGGTGGGACCGGGGAGCTGTTTTTT. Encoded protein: CASSLTAGGGTGELFF.

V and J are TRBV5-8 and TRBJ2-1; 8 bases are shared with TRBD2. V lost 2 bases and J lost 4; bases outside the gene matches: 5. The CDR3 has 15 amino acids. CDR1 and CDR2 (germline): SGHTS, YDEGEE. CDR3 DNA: TGTGCCAGCAGCTTTAGCGGGGTGGGGTACAATGAGCAGTTCTTC. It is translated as CASSFSGVGYNEQFF.

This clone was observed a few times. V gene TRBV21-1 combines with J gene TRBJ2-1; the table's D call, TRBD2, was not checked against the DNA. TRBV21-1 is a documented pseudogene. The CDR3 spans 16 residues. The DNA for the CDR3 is TGTGCCAGCAGCATCCGACTAGCGGGAGTATGCAATGAGCAGTTCTTC. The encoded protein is CASSIRLAGVCNEQFF.

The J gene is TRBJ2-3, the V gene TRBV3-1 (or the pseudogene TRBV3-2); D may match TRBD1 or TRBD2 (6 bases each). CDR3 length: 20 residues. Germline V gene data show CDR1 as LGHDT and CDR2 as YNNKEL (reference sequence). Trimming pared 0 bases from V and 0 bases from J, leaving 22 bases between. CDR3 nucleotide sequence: TGTGCCAGCAGCCAAGAGTTCGGGAGAAAGGGGGGTTTAAGCACAGATACGCAGTATTTT. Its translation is CASSQEFGRKGGLSTDTQYF.

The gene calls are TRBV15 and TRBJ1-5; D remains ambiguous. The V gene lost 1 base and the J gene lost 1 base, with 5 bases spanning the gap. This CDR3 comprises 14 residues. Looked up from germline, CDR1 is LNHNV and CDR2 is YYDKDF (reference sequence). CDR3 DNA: TGTGCCACCAGCAGAGGAGTCAGCAATCAGCCCCAGCATTTT. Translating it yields CATSRGVSNQPQHF.

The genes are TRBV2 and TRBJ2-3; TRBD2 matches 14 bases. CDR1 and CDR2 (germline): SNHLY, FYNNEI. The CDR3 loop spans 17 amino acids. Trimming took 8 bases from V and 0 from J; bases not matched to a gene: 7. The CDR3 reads CASLGLAGAMSTDTQYF. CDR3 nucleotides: TGTGCCAGCCTGGGACTAGCGGGAGCGATGAGCACAGATACGCAGTATTTT.